A selection of T cell receptor beta chains follows, all from one sample in a study of T-cell reconstitution after alpha-beta-depleted transplantation in children. TCRdb analysed the PCR reads with MiXCR anew, one entry per CDR3 protein. The table lists 800,000 to 1,000,000 distinct CDR3 sequences, about 29% of them singletons. The specimen was PBMCs, mostly from graft donor cells, collected 360 days after TCRalphabeta/CD19-depleted stem cell transplant. These receptors all stem from a boy less than two years old who had a stem cell transplant for SCID, so the T cells may come from the graft donor. Each CDR3 is given without its conserved first and last residue. Fields, in order: clone size, CDR3 length, V gene, J gene, CDR3 protein. Size tells how often a clone was seen (once, few, many) or the class of an expanded clone, and some rows leave it out.

clone_size: few
cdr3_length: 14
v_call: TRBV11-2
j_call: TRBJ2-3
cdr3_aa: ASSLGWGRSTDTQY

clone_size: .
cdr3_length: 11
v_call: TRBV6-2/TRBV6-3
j_call: TRBJ1-2
cdr3_aa: ASRGQGVRGYT

clone_size: few
cdr3_length: 15
v_call: TRBV6-5
j_call: TRBJ2-5
cdr3_aa: ASSSRLTWGGEETQY

clone_size: .
cdr3_length: 12
v_call: TRBV12-3/TRBV12-4
j_call: TRBJ2-7
cdr3_aa: ASSLSARGGEQY

clone_size: .
cdr3_length: 11
v_call: TRBV6-5
j_call: TRBJ1-1
cdr3_aa: ASSYRVDTEAF

clone_size: .
cdr3_length: 14
v_call: TRBV20-1
j_call: TRBJ1-2
cdr3_aa: SARDFRGPQNYGYT

clone_size: many
cdr3_length: 11
v_call: TRBV29-1
j_call: TRBJ2-1
cdr3_aa: SVAGAGPYEQF

clone_size: few
cdr3_length: 9
v_call: TRBV12-3/TRBV12-4
j_call: TRBJ2-7
cdr3_aa: APPGGREQY

clone_size: .
cdr3_length: 11
v_call: TRBV10-3
j_call: TRBJ1-1
cdr3_aa: AISRPGSTEAF

clone_size: few
cdr3_length: 10
v_call: TRBV7-9
j_call: TRBJ2-1
cdr3_aa: ASSLIRGEQF

clone_size: few
cdr3_length: 13
v_call: TRBV20-1
j_call: TRBJ2-5
cdr3_aa: SARDDLTGEETQY

clone_size: .
cdr3_length: 11
v_call: TRBV24-1
j_call: TRBJ2-1
cdr3_aa: ATSDRTVNEQF

clone_size: .
cdr3_length: 12
v_call: TRBV28
j_call: TRBJ1-6
cdr3_aa: ASSLLGGDSPLH

clone_size: few
cdr3_length: 14
v_call: TRBV27
j_call: TRBJ2-1
cdr3_aa: ASSLRGGGPGNEQF

clone_size: .
cdr3_length: 11
v_call: TRBV11-2
j_call: TRBJ2-2
cdr3_aa: ASSWAWAGELF

clone_size: many
cdr3_length: 13
v_call: TRBV4-3
j_call: TRBJ2-1
cdr3_aa: ASSQGGLGYNEQF

clone_size: few
cdr3_length: 12
v_call: TRBV2
j_call: TRBJ1-2
cdr3_aa: ASSEGRGLYGYT

clone_size: .
cdr3_length: 10
v_call: TRBV10-3
j_call: TRBJ2-1
cdr3_aa: AISESAGEQF

clone_size: .
cdr3_length: 11
v_call: TRBV20-1
j_call: TRBJ1-2
cdr3_aa: SARRKGYYGYT

clone_size: .
cdr3_length: 13
v_call: TRBV20-1
j_call: TRBJ1-1
cdr3_aa: SAREATVMNTEAF

clone_size: .
cdr3_length: 11
v_call: TRBV5-1
j_call: TRBJ2-7
cdr3_aa: ASSPYYRGEQY

clone_size: many
cdr3_length: 12
v_call: TRBV7-9
j_call: TRBJ2-5
cdr3_aa: ASSPDGNQETQY

clone_size: .
cdr3_length: 11
v_call: TRBV24-1
j_call: TRBJ2-2
cdr3_aa: ATSRTETGELF

clone_size: many
cdr3_length: 13
v_call: TRBV12-3/TRBV12-4
j_call: TRBJ2-2
cdr3_aa: ASSRGHTNTGELF

clone_size: .
cdr3_length: 12
v_call: TRBV30
j_call: TRBJ1-3
cdr3_aa: AWSEDRIVNTIY

clone_size: .
cdr3_length: 11
v_call: TRBV20-1
j_call: TRBJ2-2
cdr3_aa: SARQNYGGELF

clone_size: .
cdr3_length: 14
v_call: TRBV5-6
j_call: TRBJ1-5
cdr3_aa: ASSLFVTAENQPQH

clone_size: .
cdr3_length: 15
v_call: TRBV11-1
j_call: TRBJ1-4
cdr3_aa: ASSLSTTWASNEKLF